The 30 T cell receptor beta chains below all came from one sample that was sequenced in a study of blood T cells in healthy people across ages (dated by TCRdb to 2013 to 2016). Receptor libraries were prepared by 5' RACE. Sequencing relied on an Illumina HiSeq 2500. A second PCR of roughly 7 to 11 cycles was performed with a sample-barcoded 5' primer and a J-beta primer mix. TCRdb redid the processing of the public reads, applying fastp at Q25 and MiXCR, and retained in-frame beta chains. Rows with one shared CDR3 protein collapse into an entry with the most common genes and DNA. The sample table lists hundreds of thousands of distinct CDR3 sequences, around 27% of them with a count of one. 3% to 4% of the sample is held by the ten biggest clonotypes. These same records also appear under a second study, on T cells of mothers and their children.

Sequenced: blood. The receptors were gathered from a boy aged 2 to 9 in good health.

This chain uses TRBV5-1 with TRBJ2-3, with D unclear. Trimming left V 4 bases short and J 4 bases short, with 10 bases between. This CDR3 region has 13 residues. The germline gives CDR1 SGHRS, CDR2 YFSETQ. The CDR3, as DNA: TGCGCCAGCAGCCCCCGTCAAGCAGATACGCAGTATTTT. Its translation: CASSPRQADTQYF.

This clonotype has just a few counts. The chain employs TRBV6-1 and TRBJ1-5; 12 bases align to TRBD1. V lost 11 bases and J lost 6; bases outside the gene matches: 8. Germline V lookup: CDR1 MNHNS, CDR2 SASEGT. The CDR3 loop spans 14 amino acids. The CDR3 reads CACRDRGQLQPQHF. Written as DNA, the CDR3 is TGTGCCTGCCGGGACAGGGGGCAGCTTCAGCCCCAGCATTTT.

The rearrangement joins TRBV19 to TRBJ2-5; D remains unclear. The DNA end is more similar to TRBJ2-7, so the J call may be wrong. The CDR3 is 11 amino acids. Germline CDR1 and CDR2: LNHDA and SQIVND (reference sequence). The CDR3 loop is CASPQGYEQYF. CDR3 sequence (DNA): TGTGCCAGCCCACAAGGCTACGAGCAGTACTTC.

This clonotype was counted a few times. This chain joins TRBV9 and TRBJ2-1; 9 bases are a match to TRBD2. The CDR3 sequence is 16 residues long. V trimming: 0 bases; J trimming: 7 bases; junction bases outside the gene matches: 8. Germline-derived CDR1 and CDR2 are SGDLS and YYNGEE. In nucleotides, the CDR3 is TGTGCCAGCAGCGTAGGTAGTAGCGGGAGATTGAATGAGCAGTTCTTC. Its protein product is CASSVGSSGRLNEQFF.

V usage is TRBV20-1 and J usage is TRBJ1-4, with D perhaps matching TRBD1 (6 bases). The CDR3 is 11 residues long. Between the trimmed V and J ends, which lost 6 bases and 7 bases, there was a span of 9 bases. CDR1 is DFQATT and CDR2 is SNEGSKA in the germline V gene (reference sequence). The CDR3 DNA reads as TGCAGTGCCAGGGGTTCTGAAAAACTGTTTTTT. It is translated as CSARGSEKLFF.

In this sample, this clonotype turned up a few times. The chain couples TRBV20-1 to TRBJ1-1; the D gene is possibly TRBD1 (5 bases). The CDR3 covers 15 residues. The V end was cut by 0 bases, the J end by 0 bases, with 11 bases between. The germline gives CDR1 DFQATT, CDR2 SNEGSKA (reference sequence). The CDR3 spells CSARDAGKMNTEAFF. As DNA, the CDR3 is TGCAGTGCTAGAGATGCAGGGAAGATGAACACTGAAGCTTTCTTT.

The rearrangement links TRBV28 to TRBJ2-6; a possible D gene is TRBD2 (5 bases). Trimming left V 6 bases short and J 4 bases short, with 22 bases between. CDR3 size: 18 residues. Germline V gives CDR1 MDHEN, CDR2 SYDVKM. CDR3 nucleotide sequence: TGTGCCAGCAGATCCTTGAGGGTTTGGTCTCTGGGGGCCAACGTCCTGACTTTC. Its translation: CASRSLRVWSLGANVLTF.

This clonotype has a handful of counts. The chain recombines TRBV18 with TRBJ2-6, with D hard to call. With 5 bases removed from V and 2 bases from J, the gap between germline ends came to 7 bases. The CDR3 loop spans 14 amino acids. CDR1 is KGHSH and CDR2 is LQKENI in the germline V gene. This CDR3 is CASSSNAGANVLTF. CDR3 DNA: TGTGCCAGCTCATCGAACGCTGGGGCCAACGTCCTGACTTTC.

This clonotype was detected only a few times. V gene TRBV5-5 combines with J gene TRBJ1-1; TRBD1 is a possible D gene (6 bases). Germline loops: CDR1 SGHKS, CDR2 YYEKEE (reference sequence). V was trimmed by 3 bases and J by 0 bases, leaving 9 bases between them. The CDR3 is 14 residues long. CDR3 nucleotides: TGTGCCAGCAGCTCCGGGACAATGAACACTGAAGCTTTCTTT. Protein: CASSSGTMNTEAFF.

This clonotype was seen only once. The CDR3 loop is CASSGRTIPETQYF. CDR3 sequence (DNA): TGTGCCAGCAGTGGAAGGACTATCCCGGAGACCCAGTACTTC. The chain combines TRBV25-1 with TRBJ2-5; perhaps TRBD2 as D (6 bases). Germline CDR1 and CDR2: MGHDK and SYGVNS. The CDR3 runs to 14 residues. Trimming left V 4 bases short and J 5 bases short, with 14 bases between. Combining the CDR3 with reference TRBV25-1 and TRBJ2-5 gives the whole variable domain EADIYQTPRYLVIGTGKKITLECSQTMGHDKMYWYQQDPGMELHLIHYSYGVNSTEKGDLSSESTVSRIRTEHFPLTLESARPSHTSQYLCASSGRTIPETQYFGPGTRLLVL.

The table lists this clonotype with a few counts. The J gene is TRBJ2-2, the V gene TRBV4-1, with D perhaps matching TRBD1 (5 bases). V was trimmed by 4 bases and J by 3 bases, leaving 9 bases between them. There are 14 residues in the CDR3. Germline CDR1 MGHRA, CDR2 YSYEKL. The CDR3 loop reads CASSRREDTGELFF. The DNA of the CDR3 is TGCGCCAGCAGCCGCAGGGAAGACACCGGGGAGCTGTTTTTT.

This clonotype was seen more than once but under ten times. The chain employs TRBV7-9 and TRBJ2-3; D is ambiguous. The CDR3 sequence is 12 residues long. CDR1 is SEHNR, CDR2 FQNEAQ, per germline (reference sequence). V was clipped by 7 bases and J by 2 bases, with 7 bases between them. The CDR3: CASTFVTDTQYF. The CDR3 DNA reads TGTGCCAGCACCTTCGTCACAGATACGCAGTATTTT. Full variable domain (remainder filled in from reference TRBV7-9 and TRBJ2-3): DTGVSQNPRHKITKRGQNVTFRCDPISEHNRLYWYRQTLGQGPEFLTYFQNEAQLEKSRLLSDRFSAERPKGSFSTLEIQRTEQGDSAMYLCASTFVTDTQYFGPGTRLTVL.

V usage is TRBV27 and J usage is TRBJ2-5; 7 bases map to TRBD2. V lost 7 bases and J lost 5; bases outside the gene matches: 10. CDR3 size: 14 residues. Per the germline V gene, CDR1 is MNHEY and CDR2 is SMNVEV (reference sequence). In DNA form, the CDR3 reads TGTGCCAGCACCGCAGCGGGGAGGTGGGAGACCCAGTACTTC. Its protein is CASTAAGRWETQYF.

J is TRBJ2-2 and V is TRBV10-3; D unclear. Trimming removed 5 bases from V and 4 bases from J, with 8 bases in between. From germline, CDR1 is ENHRY and CDR2 SYGVKD. The CDR3 spans 13 residues. The CDR3 spells CAISSTSTGELFF. CDR3 bases: TGTGCCATCAGTTCTACCTCCACCGGGGAGCTGTTTTTT.

The chain employs TRBV12-5 and TRBJ2-5; D call uncertain. Germline assignment: CDR1 LGHNT and CDR2 FRNRAP. The V gene lost 3 bases and the J gene lost 7 bases, with 6 bases spanning the gap. The CDR3 spans 11 residues. The CDR3 reads CASGLSGTQYF. The CDR3 DNA is TGTGCTAGTGGTTTATCGGGGACCCAGTACTTC.

V gene TRBV20-1 combines with J gene TRBJ2-7, with 11 bases fitting TRBD2. J was trimmed by 7 bases and V by 5 bases; bases with no gene match: 7. The CDR3 has 13 amino acids. CDR1 is DFQATT and CDR2 is SNEGSKA in the germline V gene (reference sequence). The CDR3 nucleotides read TGCAGTGCTGAACTAGCGGGAGCTGGTGAGCAGTACTTC. It yields the protein CSAELAGAGEQYF.

The genes are TRBV7-9 and TRBJ1-2; no clear D gene. This CDR3 is 13 amino acids long. CDR1 SEHNR and CDR2 FQNEAQ come from the germline V gene (reference sequence). Trimming took 1 base from V and 8 from J, leaving 11 bases between them. The CDR3 coding sequence is TGTGCCAGCAGCTTAGGGAGCTTAGACGGCTACACCTTC. This sequence encodes CASSLGSLDGYTF.

The rearrangement joins TRBV4-1 to TRBJ1-5, with D possibly matching TRBD1 (5 bases). CDR3 length: 15 residues. The V end lost 1 base, the J end lost 1 base, and 8 bases lay between the germline ends. Per the germline V gene, CDR1 is MGHRA and CDR2 is YSYEKL. Here the CDR3 reads CASSQARDSNQPQHF. As DNA, the CDR3 is TGCGCCAGCAGCCAAGCCCGGGACAGCAATCAGCCCCAGCATTTT.

The chain employs TRBV19 and TRBJ1-5; D is perhaps TRBD1 (5 bases). Trimming took 0 bases from V and 6 from J, leaving 12 bases between them. CDR3 size: 15 residues. The germline V gene has CDR1 LNHDA and CDR2 SQIVND (reference sequence). CDR3 nucleotide sequence: TGTGCCAGTAGTATAGAAGGCAGGGTGGGTCAGCCCCAGCATTTT. This codes for CASSIEGRVGQPQHF.

V usage is TRBV6-5 and J usage is TRBJ2-1, with 11 bases that match TRBD2. The CDR3 has 14 amino acids. CDR1 is MNHEY and CDR2 is SVGAGI in the germline V gene. The trim removed 8 bases at V and 6 bases at J, leaving 6 bases unmatched. CDR3 DNA sequence: TGTGCCAGCGTAGGGACTAGCGGCGGCAATGAGCAGTTCTTC. This sequence encodes CASVGTSGGNEQFF.

Comment on this clonotype: A much more abundant neighbour one base away suggests this may be a read error. This chain connects TRBV4-1 to TRBJ2-1, with D possibly TRBD1 on 5 matching bases. The germline gives CDR1 MGHRA, CDR2 YSYEKL. The CDR3 spans 12 residues. The CDR3 sequence is CASSQERGEPFF. CDR3 in DNA: TGCGCCAGCAGCCAAGAAAGGGGTGAGCCGTTCTTC.

V usage is TRBV30 and J usage is TRBJ2-4; D is possibly TRBD2 (6 bases). The V and J ends lost 0 bases and 3 bases respectively, with 18 bases between them. Germline lookup yields CDR1 GTSNPN and CDR2 SVGIG (reference sequence). The CDR3 extends over 17 amino acids. The DNA of the CDR3 is TGTGCCTGGAGTGTAGGTGGCACGGTGGGGGGCAAAAACATTCAGTACTTC. This gives the protein CAWSVGGTVGGKNIQYF.

The sample holds a few counts of this clonotype. The gene calls are TRBV27 and TRBJ2-1; the D call may be TRBD1 or TRBD2 (6 bases each). The J call may be mistaken, given a closer DNA end match to TRBJ2-5. Looked up from germline, CDR1 is MNHEY and CDR2 is SMNVEV (reference sequence). CDR3 length: 12 amino acids. CDR3 loop: CASSFGGGTQYF. In nucleotides, the CDR3 is TGTGCCAGCAGTTTCGGGGGCGGGACCCAGTACTTC.

This chain uses TRBV13 with TRBJ1-2; D gene uncertain. Germline V gene sequence: CDR1 PRHDT, CDR2 FYEKMQ (reference sequence). Trimming took 4 bases from V and 6 from J, leaving 9 bases between them. The CDR3 is 12 residues long. In nucleotides, the CDR3 is TGTGCCAGCAGCTCCTGGCTGGATGGCTACACCTTC. It yields the protein CASSSWLDGYTF.

The chain is built from TRBV20-1 and TRBJ1-4; 7 nucleotides agree with TRBD1. This CDR3 comprises 12 residues. Germline V gene lookup returns CDR1 DFQATT and CDR2 SNEGSKA (reference sequence). CDR3 region: CSATGSGEKLFF. The CDR3 DNA reads TGCAGCGCGACAGGGTCAGGTGAAAAACTGTTTTTT.

The gene calls are TRBV7-8 and TRBJ2-1; 7 bases match TRBD1. Germline lookup yields CDR1 SGHVS and CDR2 FQNEAQ. J was trimmed by 5 bases and V by 3 bases; bases with no gene match: 7. The CDR3 is 15 residues long. CDR3 nucleotide sequence: TGTGCCAGCAGCTTGTATGGACAGGCTAACAATGAGCAGTTCTTC. Amino acids: CASSLYGQANNEQFF.

The genes are TRBV5-1 and TRBJ2-7; D remains ambiguous. Between the trimmed V and J ends, which lost 0 bases and 3 bases, there was a span of 13 bases. The CDR3 is made up of 15 amino acids. CDR1 is SGHRS and CDR2 is YFSETQ in the germline V gene. The CDR3 nucleotides are TGCGCCAGCAGCTTGGACCTTCCAGGATACTACGAGCAGTACTTC. As protein: CASSLDLPGYYEQYF.

This clonotype was recorded a few times. The chain recombines TRBV29-1 with TRBJ2-5; no reliable D call. The assigned J gene may be wrong: the sequence end matches TRBJ2-1 better. From germline, CDR1 is SQVTM and CDR2 ANQGSEA. The CDR3 extends over 15 amino acids. The CDR3 spells CSVELAAAGENEQFF. The DNA for the CDR3 is TGCAGCGTTGAGTTGGCCGCAGCTGGTGAAAATGAGCAGTTCTTC.

The chain carries TRBV20-1 and TRBJ1-1; D remains ambiguous. The V gene lost 1 base and the J gene lost 1 base, with 7 bases spanning the gap. The CDR3 runs to 13 residues. CDR1 DFQATT and CDR2 SNEGSKA come from the germline V gene (reference sequence). CDR3 sequence: CSARGEGNTEAFF. For the CDR3, the DNA is TGCAGTGCTAGAGGTGAGGGGAACACTGAAGCTTTCTTT.

This clonotype was counted between two and nine times. In nucleotides, the CDR3 is TGTGCCAGCAGCCAGCGGGGGGGTTACTCTAGCACAGATACGCAGTATTTT. This encodes CASSQRGGYSSTDTQYF. The V gene is TRBV2, the J gene TRBJ2-3, with 10 bases matching TRBD2. The CDR3 totals 17 residues. The germline V gene encodes CDR1 SNHLY and CDR2 FYNNEI. The V gene end was trimmed by 6 bases and the J gene end by 0 bases; junction bases not matched to a gene: 9.